A selection of T cell receptor beta chains follows, all from one sample in a study of naive and memory T cell subsets. TCRdb re-derived calls from the UMI-ligation and nested PCR reads in MiXCR, one entry per CDR3 protein. The table shows tens of thousands of distinct CDR3 sequences, with about 10% occurring only once. The sample comprised naive CD8+ T cells from blood. These receptors all stem from a human donor in good health. The CDR3 runs from the conserved cysteine through the conserved F or W. Each record gives: J gene, clone size, V gene, D gene, CDR3 DNA, CDR3 protein. A D gene is named only where the DNA matches it firmly. A row's size may be missing; if present it is once, few, many or a size class.

TRBJ2-7 | . | TRBV2 | . | TGTGCCAGCAGTGTCCGCGGGAACTACGAGCAGTACTTC | CASSVRGNYEQYF
TRBJ2-3 | . | TRBV29-1 | TRBD2 | TGCAGCGATTCCTCTAGCGGGAGGTCGGTTGAAGATACGCAGTATTTT | CSDSSSGRSVEDTQYF
TRBJ2-1 | few | TRBV19 | TRBD2 | TGTGCCAGTAGTAGACTCCCGGGACTAGCGGAGGGAGAGCAGTTCTTC | CASSRLPGLAEGEQFF
TRBJ1-2 | . | TRBV25-1 | . | TGTGCCAGCAGTGCAGATTATGGCTACACCTTC | CASSADYGYTF
TRBJ2-1 | few | TRBV6-2/TRBV6-3 | . | TGTGCCAGCAGTTACTTAAGTCCTAGCAGTCGTAGCAATGAGCAGTTCTTC | CASSYLSPSSRSNEQFF
TRBJ2-7 | many | TRBV7-8 | TRBD1 | TGTGCCAGCAGCGAACCTCCCGACAGGGTTTCCTACGAGCAGTACTTC | CASSEPPDRVSYEQYF
TRBJ2-6 | . | TRBV6-1 | TRBD1 | TGTGCCAGCAGTGGACGAACCGGGACAGGAACGAGCTCTGGGGCCAACGTCCTGACTTTC | CASSGRTGTGTSSGANVLTF
TRBJ2-1 | . | TRBV29-1 | . | TGCAGCGTTGTTTCCGGGCCCGGACGAGCGGTGGATGAGCAGTTCTTC | CSVVSGPGRAVDEQFF
TRBJ2-7 | . | TRBV29-1 | TRBD1 | TGCAGCGTTGAACTGAGACAGGGAACCTACGAGCAGTACTTC | CSVELRQGTYEQYF
TRBJ2-2 | few | TRBV6-5 | . | TGTGCCAGCAGTTATGCACAGGGCATCGGGGAGCTGTTTTTT | CASSYAQGIGELFF
TRBJ2-7 | . | TRBV5-1 | . | TGCGCCAGCATACGGGCCCTGTACTTC | CASIRALYF